This T cell receptor beta chain was found in a study of OX40 agonist ivuxolimab in advanced cancers. The study in broad terms: Ivuxolimab was an agonistic, fully human IgG2 monoclonal antibody directed against OX40 (CD134), a costimulatory receptor. Intravenous ivuxolimab was administered to patients every 2 weeks at six dose levels: 0.01, 0.1, 0.3, 1.5, 3 and 10 mg/kg. Among the roughly 50 dose-escalation patients, about 19 had hepatocellular carcinoma, roughly 15 melanoma, 9 renal cell carcinoma and 9 head and neck cancer. In the dose-escalation cohort, over 65% of patients were male, and the mean age was approximately 60 years, with a range of about 23 to 90. Prior anti-PD-1, anti-PD-L1 or anti-CTLA-4 therapy was permitted, and checkpoint inhibitors had been received by 40% to 50% of dose-escalation patients. Three dose-escalation patients achieved partial responses, one with hepatocellular carcinoma and two with cutaneous melanoma. The point of sequencing TCRbeta in the periphery was to test whether ivuxolimab changed TCR sequence diversity and drove clonal T-cell expansion. The monotherapy dose-escalation portion (N ≈ 57 patients) of the phase I ivuxolimab trial is reported in the paper. Study-wide conclusions, independent of this receptor: Low levels of normalized T-cell clonal expansion were also seen in some patients who did not respond. In partial responders in the 0.1-3.0 mg/kg groups, normalized peripheral clonal expansion was found to be among the lowest, especially among CD8+ T cells. The antigen specificity of the peripheral T cells that underwent clonal expansion was not determined. After ivuxolimab, more expanded clones were found on average in CD8+ T cells than in CD4+ T cells. At doses from 0.1 to 3.0 mg/kg, clonal expansion was seen in both CD4+ and CD8+ blood T cells between baseline and week 6.

At the junction V is shortened by 3 bases and J by 4 bases; bases outside the gene matches: 5. For CDR1 and CDR2, the germline V gene lists KGHSH and LQKENI. The CDR3 has 14 amino acids, counting the end cysteine and phenylalanine. Only the CDR3 region is kept as DNA, spanning 42 bases read in frame from base 1. To sequence the TCRbeta CDR3 region, genomic DNA was isolated from the sorted cells. The immunoSEQ Assay was used to sequence the TCRbeta CDR3 regions. TCRdb holds this immuneACCESS table with in-frame rearrangements only. Some clones are missing; in checked studies, unresolved V genes explain under half, and the rest has no known cause. This sample comprises about 94,000 clones, about 92% of them detected only once. The ten largest account for more than 3% of the sample. The trial excluded patients who had a history of autoimmune disease or were on systemic immunosuppression. Peripheral blood for TCR sequencing was collected from all dose cohorts at baseline, on cycle 4 day 1, and on cycle 7 day 1. Samples came from an open-label, multicenter, first-in-human phase I dose-escalation trial of ivuxolimab. Adults with locally advanced or metastatic head and neck squamous cell, hepatocellular, melanoma or renal cell carcinoma were enrolled in the trial. Before TCR sequencing, CD4+ T cells and CD8+ T cells were sorted from peripheral blood as separate populations.

Concerning this clone: No cognate antigen has been identified for it. Within one base of it there is no much larger clone, and no base qualities were kept.

The sequence was collected from an adult with an advanced solid tumor such as melanoma, head and neck, liver or kidney cancer. The input for sequencing was CD4+ or CD8+ T cells sorted from blood, taken in a trial of the OX40 agonist ivuxolimab. Recombination connected TRBV18 to TRBJ2-5; 7 of the junction bases match TRBD2. In nucleotides, the sequence is TGTGCCAGCTCACCTCTAGCGGACGGAGAGACCCAGTACTTC. Protein translation: CASSPLADGETQYF. Supplemented by the reference TRBV18 and TRBJ2-5 proteins around the CDR3, the complete variable domain is NAGVMQNPRHLVRRRGQEARLRCSPMKGHSHVYWYRQLPEEGLKFMVYLQKENIIDESGMPKERFSAEFPKEGPSILRIQQVVRGDSAAYFCASSPLADGETQYFGPGTRLLVL.